This T cell receptor (beta chain) was observed in a study of cytotoxic CD8 clonotypes in ibrutinib-treated CLL. Findings and limits, study-wide: Clonality grew at ibrutinib response; at progression, it decreased back toward baseline. While tracking circulating CD8+ T-cell counts, baseline clonality exceeded that of age-matched healthy donors.

The targeted sequencing depth was 1 in 200,000 to 1 in 1 million T cells. Only in-frame clones appear in the TCRdb table, and some are missing; sequencing was by immunoSEQ multiplex PCR. Of about 160,000 clones listed, approximately 84% are singletons. Library input was about 2.2 micrograms of DNA from cryopreserved PBMCs. The CDR3 loop spans 15 amino acids. Germline CDR1 and CDR2: SGHTA and FQGTGA. Turning to this clone: Its antigen is as yet unknown. Compared with germline, one end of the junction differs, possibly owing to a read error.

The chain links TRBV7-3 to TRBJ2-7; tentative D call: TRBD1 (5 bases). Here the sequenced sample was PBMCs, taken after 24 months of ibrutinib treatment. The origin of this receptor is a human donor with chronic lymphocytic leukemia. The chain's CDR3 is CAGSLSPGIQYEQYF. CDR3 nucleotides: TGTGCCGGCAGCTTAAGCCCAGGGATACAGTACGAGCAGTACTTC.